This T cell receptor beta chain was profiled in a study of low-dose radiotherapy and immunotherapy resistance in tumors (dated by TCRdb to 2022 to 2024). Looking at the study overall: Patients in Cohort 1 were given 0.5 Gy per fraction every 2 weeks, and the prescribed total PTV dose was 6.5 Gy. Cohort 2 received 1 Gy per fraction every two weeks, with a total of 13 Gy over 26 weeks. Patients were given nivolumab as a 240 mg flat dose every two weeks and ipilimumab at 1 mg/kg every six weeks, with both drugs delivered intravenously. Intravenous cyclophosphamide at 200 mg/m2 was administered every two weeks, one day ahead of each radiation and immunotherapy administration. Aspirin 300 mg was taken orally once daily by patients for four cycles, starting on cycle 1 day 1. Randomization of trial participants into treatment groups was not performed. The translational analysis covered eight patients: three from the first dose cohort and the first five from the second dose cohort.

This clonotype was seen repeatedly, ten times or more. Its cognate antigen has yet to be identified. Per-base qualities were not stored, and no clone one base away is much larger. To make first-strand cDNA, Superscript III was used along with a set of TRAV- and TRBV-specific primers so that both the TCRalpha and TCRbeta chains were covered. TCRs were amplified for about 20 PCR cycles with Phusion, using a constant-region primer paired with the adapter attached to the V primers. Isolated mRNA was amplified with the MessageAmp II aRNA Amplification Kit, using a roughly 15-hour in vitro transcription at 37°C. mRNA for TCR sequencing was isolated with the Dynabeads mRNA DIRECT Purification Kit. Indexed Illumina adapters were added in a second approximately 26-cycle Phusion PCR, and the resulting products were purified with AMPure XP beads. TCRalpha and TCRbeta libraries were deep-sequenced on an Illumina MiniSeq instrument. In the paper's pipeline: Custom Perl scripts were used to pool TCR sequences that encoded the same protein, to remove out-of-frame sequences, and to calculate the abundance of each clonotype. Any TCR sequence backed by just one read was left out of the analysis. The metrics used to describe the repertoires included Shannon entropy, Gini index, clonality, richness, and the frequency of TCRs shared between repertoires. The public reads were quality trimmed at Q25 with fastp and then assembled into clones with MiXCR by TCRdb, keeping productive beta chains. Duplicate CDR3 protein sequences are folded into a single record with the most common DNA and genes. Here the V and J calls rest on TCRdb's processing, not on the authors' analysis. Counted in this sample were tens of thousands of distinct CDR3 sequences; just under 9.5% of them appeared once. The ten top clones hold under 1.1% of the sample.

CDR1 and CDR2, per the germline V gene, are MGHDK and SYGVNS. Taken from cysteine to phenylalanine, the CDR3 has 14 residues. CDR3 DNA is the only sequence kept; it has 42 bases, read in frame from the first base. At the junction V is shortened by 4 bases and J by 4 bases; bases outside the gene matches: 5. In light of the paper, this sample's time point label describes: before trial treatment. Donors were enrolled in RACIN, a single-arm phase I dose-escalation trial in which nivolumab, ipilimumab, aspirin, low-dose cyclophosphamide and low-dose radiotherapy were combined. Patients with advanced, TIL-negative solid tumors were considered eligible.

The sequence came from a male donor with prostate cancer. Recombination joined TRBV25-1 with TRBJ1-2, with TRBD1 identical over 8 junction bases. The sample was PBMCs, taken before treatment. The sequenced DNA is TGTGCCAGCAGTGGAACAGGGGGTAGCTATGGCTACACCTTC. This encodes CASSGTGGSYGYTF.